These 25 T cell receptor beta chains were sequenced from one sample in a study of blood T cell repertoires in COVID-19. Produced via immunoSEQ multiplex PCR; TCRdb's table is partial and in-frame only. The sample lists approximately 90,000 clones, roughly 82% occurring once. Sequenced: peripheral blood. These receptors were taken from a man aged 55-75 years with acute or convalescent COVID-19.

This clone appeared a single time. The chain combines TRBV7-9 with TRBJ1-6; D gene unclear. Trimming shortened V by 3 bases and J by 0 bases, and 12 bases separated the two germline ends. The CDR3 length is 17 residues. Germline assignment: CDR1 SEHNR and CDR2 FQNEAQ (reference sequence). CDR3 in amino acids: CASSFPSGSSYNSPLHF. Here the CDR3 DNA reads TGTGCCAGCAGCTTTCCGAGTGGGAGCTCCTATAATTCACCCCTCCACTTT.

Note on this clone: As the CDR3 is not closed by the conserved phenylalanine or tryptophan, this likely results from a read error. The limits of the CDR3 on the DNA are not certain, so only TCRdb's listed CDR3 is given. The chain joins TRBV10-1 to TRBJ1-3; the table assigns TRBD1, which was not confirmed against the DNA. The CDR3 is made up of 10 amino acids, end residues included. Germline assignment: CDR1 WNHNN and CDR2 SYGVQD (reference sequence). The CDR3 sequence: CASSEGQAST.

The chain is built from TRBV5-1 and TRBJ1-3; no firm D call. V shed 7 bases and J shed 2 bases, with 16 bases lying between them. This CDR3 is built from 15 residues. Germline V lookup: CDR1 SGHRS, CDR2 YFSETQ. This CDR3 is CASQRTGGAGNTIYF. The CDR3 DNA reads TGCGCCAGCCAACGGACTGGCGGGGCTGGAAACACCATATATTTT.

This clone turned up a few times. The J gene is TRBJ1-1, the V gene TRBV10-3; a weak D match, TRBD1 (6 bases). The V gene lost 8 bases and the J gene lost 1 base, with 11 bases spanning the gap. CDR1 and CDR2 (germline): ENHRY, SYGVKD. The CDR3 totals 13 residues. The CDR3 sequence: CAIEGVPNTEAFF. The CDR3 bases are TGTGCCATCGAGGGGGTGCCGAACACTGAAGCTTTCTTT.

V usage is TRBV2 and J usage is TRBJ1-5; 7 bases match TRBD1. The germline CDR1 and CDR2 sequences are SNHLY and FYNNEI. After removal of 9 bases from V and 4 bases from J, the junction contained 9 bases not matched to a gene. The CDR3 covers 14 residues. This chain's CDR3 is CASCGDRANQPQHF. CDR3 in DNA: TGTGCCAGTTGTGGTGACAGGGCGAATCAGCCCCAGCATTTT. The full variable domain, in which reference TRBV2 and TRBJ1-5 provide the parts outside the CDR3, is EPEVTQTPSHQVTQMGQEVILRCVPISNHLYFYWYRQILGQKVEFLVSFYNNEISEKSEIFDDQFSVERPDGSNFTLKIRSTKLEDSAMYFCASCGDRANQPQHFGDGTRLSIL.

V gene TRBV7-2 combines with J gene TRBJ2-3; D ambiguous. Germline CDR1 reads SGHTA; CDR2 reads FQGNSA. CDR3 size: 15 residues. The V and J ends lost 1 base and 6 bases respectively, with 14 bases between them. Here the CDR3 reads CASSLVPLRRDTQYF. CDR3 DNA sequence: TGTGCCAGCAGCTTAGTTCCCTTGAGGCGGGATACGCAGTATTTT.

This chain connects TRBV27 to TRBJ1-1; TRBD1 might be the D (6 bases). Trimming left V 6 bases short and J 5 bases short, with 13 bases between. The germline gives CDR1 MNHEY, CDR2 SMNVEV (reference sequence). CDR3 size: 13 residues. The CDR3 region has the DNA TGTGCCAGCAGCGACAGGCCAGGGACTGAAGCTTTCTTT. It codes for CASSDRPGTEAFF.

The chain employs TRBV20-1 and TRBJ2-1; 8 bases line up with TRBD2. Germline assignment: CDR1 DFQATT and CDR2 SNEGSKA (reference sequence). The CDR3 is 11 residues long. J gave up 7 bases and V 7 bases, and 3 bases lay outside the gene matches. As DNA, the CDR3 is TGCAGTGAAGCGGGAGAAAATGAGCAGTTCTTC. It is translated as CSEAGENEQFF.

This chain links TRBV6-5 with TRBJ1-4; 7 positions agree with TRBD1. CDR3 length: 14 residues. The junction had 8 bases not matched to a gene; V was cut back by 6 bases and J by 7 bases. The germline V gene has CDR1 MNHEY and CDR2 SVGAGI. The CDR3 region has the DNA TGTGCCAGCAGATTACAGGGGATAGCTGAAAAACTGTTTTTT. Protein: CASRLQGIAEKLFF.

V and J are TRBV10-3 and TRBJ2-2; D is ambiguous. This CDR3 contains 13 residues. Trimming shortened V by 7 bases and J by 5 bases, and 11 bases separated the two germline ends. Germline V gives CDR1 ENHRY, CDR2 SYGVKD. CDR3 bases: TGTGCCATCAAGGCAGAGACAACCGGGGAGCTGTTTTTT. Its protein is CAIKAETTGELFF.

This clone was seen just once. The gene calls are TRBV14 and TRBJ2-4; D gene uncertain. V dropped 5 bases and J dropped 0 bases, with 14 bases sitting between them. This CDR3 contains 16 residues. Germline CDR1 and CDR2: SGHDN and FVKESK. In DNA form, the CDR3 reads TGTGCCAGCAGCAGTACCAGGTCTCTAGCCAAAAACATTCAGTACTTC. Translating it yields CASSSTRSLAKNIQYF.

V gene TRBV4-1 combines with J gene TRBJ2-3; weak D call: TRBD2 (6 bases). CDR1 is MGHRA and CDR2 is YSYEKL in the germline V gene. Trimming took 3 bases from V and 0 from J, leaving 16 bases between them. The CDR3 has 17 residues. This CDR3 is CASSQGFGGSSTDTQYF. The DNA of the CDR3 is TGCGCCAGCAGCCAGGGCTTCGGGGGATCTAGCACAGATACGCAGTATTTT.

In this sample, this clone turned up a few times. The rearrangement joins TRBV7-2 to TRBJ1-6; D is ambiguous. Trimming removed 4 bases at V and 3 bases at J, with 10 bases between. Germline V CDR1 and CDR2: SGHTA, FQGNSA. The CDR3 spans 15 residues. The DNA for the CDR3 is TGTGCCAGCAGCTCCCCTCCAGTCTATAATTCACCCCTCCACTTT. Residues: CASSSPPVYNSPLHF.

The chain has TRBV5-4 and TRBJ1-2; maybe TRBD1 (5 bases). Looked up from germline, CDR1 is SGHNT and CDR2 is YYREEE (reference sequence). Trimming cost V 0 bases and J 6 bases, with 9 bases left between them. This CDR3 is built from 13 residues. This CDR3 is CASSLGGRDGYTF. CDR3 nucleotides: TGTGCCAGCAGCTTGGGGGGCAGGGATGGCTACACCTTC.

The chain is built from TRBV2 and TRBJ2-5, with D possibly being TRBD1 (5 bases). The ends were cut back, 6 bases at V and 4 bases at J, with 15 bases in the middle. There are 14 residues in the CDR3. Germline V gives CDR1 SNHLY, CDR2 FYNNEI. The CDR3 loop is CASRGRGRGETQYF. The CDR3 DNA is TGTGCCAGCAGGGGAAGGGGAAGGGGAGAGACCCAGTACTTC.

The chain is built from TRBV28 and TRBJ1-1; possible D gene TRBD1, 5 bases. This CDR3 is 12 amino acids long. Germline V gene data show CDR1 as MDHEN and CDR2 as SYDVKM. The V end lost 7 bases, the J end lost 1 base, and 7 bases lay between the germline ends. The CDR3 sequence is CASMDKNTEAFF. Written as DNA, the CDR3 is TGTGCCAGCATGGACAAGAACACTGAAGCTTTCTTT.

This chain uses TRBV7-2 with TRBJ2-3; 7 bases are shared with TRBD1. The V and J ends lost 6 bases and 1 base, in that order; junction bases with no gene match: 10. This CDR3 has 16 residues. In germline, CDR1 is SGHTA, CDR2 FQGNSA. CDR3 bases: TGTGCCAGCAGACCTCCCCCCACAGGGGGCACAGATACGCAGTATTTT. Amino acids: CASRPPPTGGTDTQYF.

The chain is built from TRBV5-4 and TRBJ1-6; 7 nucleotides match TRBD1. V shed 4 bases and J 14 bases; nucleotides not matched to a gene: 6. The CDR3 spans 12 residues. The germline V gene has CDR1 SGHNT and CDR2 YYREEE (reference sequence). CDR3 sequence: CASSIWGQTLHF. CDR3 nucleotides: TGTGCCAGCAGCATCTGGGGACAGACCCTCCACTTT.

The chain is built from TRBV6-2 or TRBV6-3 and TRBJ1-5, with 9 bases that match TRBD1. The CDR3 is made up of 15 amino acids. J was trimmed by 7 bases and V by 5 bases; bases with no gene match: 9. Germline values: CDR1 MNHEY, CDR2 SVGEGT. The CDR3 spells CASSPPTGGWQPQHF. Here the CDR3 DNA reads TGTGCCAGCAGTCCCCCTACAGGGGGCTGGCAGCCCCAGCATTTT.

The chain carries TRBV21-1 and TRBJ1-2; the table assigns TRBD1, which was not confirmed against the DNA. TRBV21-1 is a pseudogene locus. This CDR3 contains 13 residues. The CDR3 sequence is CASLTGMIYGYTF. As DNA, the CDR3 is TGTGCCAGCCTGACAGGGATGATTTATGGCTACACCTTC.

The chain combines TRBV5-8 with TRBJ2-5; D unclear. CDR3 size: 14 residues. Looked up from germline, CDR1 is SGHTS and CDR2 is YDEGEE. Between the trimmed V and J ends, which lost 0 bases and 4 bases, there was a span of 10 bases. CDR3 nucleotide sequence: TGTGCCAGCAGCTTGGGAATGCGAGGAGAGACCCAGTACTTC. Protein: CASSLGMRGETQYF. The full variable domain, in which reference TRBV5-8 and TRBJ2-5 provide the parts outside the CDR3, is EAGVTQSPTHLIKTRGQQATLRCSPISGHTSVYWYQQALGLGLQFLLWYDEGEERNRGNFPPRFSGRQFPNYSSELNVNALELEDSALYLCASSLGMRGETQYFGPGTRLLVL.

The sample holds one count of this clone. The rearrangement links TRBV24-1 to TRBJ2-5; 7 bases are shared with TRBD1. Germline trimming cut 3 bases from V and 7 bases from J; bases unmatched to any gene: 4. Germline CDR1 reads KGHDR; CDR2 reads SFDVKD. The CDR3 length is 13 residues. CDR3 sequence: CATSDPTGLTQYF. The CDR3 nucleotides are TGTGCCACCAGTGATCCGACAGGGTTGACCCAGTACTTC.

The CDR3 protein is CASTRGRSYNEQFF. CDR3 DNA: TGTGCCAGTACAAGGGGCAGGAGCTACAATGAGCAGTTCTTC. This chain connects TRBV19 to TRBJ2-1; possibly TRBD1 for D (5 bases). With 7 bases removed from V and 3 bases from J, the gap between germline ends came to 13 bases. The CDR3 totals 14 residues. In germline, CDR1 is LNHDA, CDR2 SQIVND (reference sequence).

This clone was seen more than once but under ten times. This chain connects TRBV18 to TRBJ1-1; 7 bases agree with TRBD1. CDR1 and CDR2 (germline): KGHSH, LQKENI. The V segment lost 5 bases and the J segment 3 bases; nucleotides outside the gene matches: 3. The CDR3 extends over 13 amino acids. This chain's CDR3 is CASSLGQHTEAFF. In DNA form, the CDR3 reads TGTGCCAGCTCATTGGGACAGCACACTGAAGCTTTCTTT.

The chain couples TRBV3-1 (or the pseudogene TRBV3-2) to TRBJ1-4; 7 bases match TRBD1. The CDR3 consists of 17 residues. V was pared by 4 bases and J by 4 bases, with 12 bases of the junction left unmatched. Germline lookup yields CDR1 LGHDT and CDR2 YNNKEL (reference sequence). DNA for the CDR3: TGTGCCAGCAGCCGAGAAGGGGGCTCCCTAATTAATGAAAAACTGTTTTTT. It encodes CASSREGGSLINEKLFF.